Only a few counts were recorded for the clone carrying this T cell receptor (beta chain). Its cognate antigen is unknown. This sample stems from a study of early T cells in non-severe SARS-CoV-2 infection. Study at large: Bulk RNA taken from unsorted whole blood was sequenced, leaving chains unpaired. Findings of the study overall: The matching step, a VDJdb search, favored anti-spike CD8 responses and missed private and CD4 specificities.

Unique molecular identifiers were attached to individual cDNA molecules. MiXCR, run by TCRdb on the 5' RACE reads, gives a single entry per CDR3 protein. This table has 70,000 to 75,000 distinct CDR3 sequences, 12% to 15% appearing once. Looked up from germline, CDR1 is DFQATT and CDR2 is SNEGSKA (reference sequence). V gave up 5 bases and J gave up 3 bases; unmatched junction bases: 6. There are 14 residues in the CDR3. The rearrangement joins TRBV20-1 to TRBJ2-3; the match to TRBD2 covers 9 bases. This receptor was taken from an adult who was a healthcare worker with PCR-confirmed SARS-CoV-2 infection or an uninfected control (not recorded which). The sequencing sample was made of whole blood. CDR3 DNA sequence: TGCAGTGCTGATCCGGGACTAGCTACAGATACGCAGTATTTT. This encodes CSADPGLATDTQYF.